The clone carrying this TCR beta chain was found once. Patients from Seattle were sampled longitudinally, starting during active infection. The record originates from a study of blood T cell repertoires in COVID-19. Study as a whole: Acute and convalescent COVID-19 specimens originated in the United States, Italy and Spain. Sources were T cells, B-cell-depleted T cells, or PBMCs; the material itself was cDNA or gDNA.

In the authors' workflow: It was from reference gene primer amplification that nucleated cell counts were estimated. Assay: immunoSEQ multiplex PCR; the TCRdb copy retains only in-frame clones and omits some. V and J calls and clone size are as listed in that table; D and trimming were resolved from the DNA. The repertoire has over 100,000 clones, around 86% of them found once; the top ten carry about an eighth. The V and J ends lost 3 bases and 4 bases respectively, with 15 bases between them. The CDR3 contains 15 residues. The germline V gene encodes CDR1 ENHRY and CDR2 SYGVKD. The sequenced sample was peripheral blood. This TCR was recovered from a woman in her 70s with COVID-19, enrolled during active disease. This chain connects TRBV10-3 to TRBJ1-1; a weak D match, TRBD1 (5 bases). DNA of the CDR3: TGTGCCATCAGTGATAAATCCGGACAAGTCACTGAAGCTTTCTTT. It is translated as CAISDKSGQVTEAFF.